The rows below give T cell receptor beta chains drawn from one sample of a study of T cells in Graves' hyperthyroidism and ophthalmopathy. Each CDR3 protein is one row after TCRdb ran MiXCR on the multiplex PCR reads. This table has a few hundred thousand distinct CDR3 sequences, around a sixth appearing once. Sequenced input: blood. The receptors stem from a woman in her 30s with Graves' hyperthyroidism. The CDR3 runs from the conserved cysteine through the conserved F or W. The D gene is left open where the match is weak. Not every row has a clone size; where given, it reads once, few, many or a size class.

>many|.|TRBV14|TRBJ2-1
CASSQTRPLYNEQFF
TGTGCCAGCAGCCAAACGAGGCCCCTCTACAATGAGCAGTTCTTC
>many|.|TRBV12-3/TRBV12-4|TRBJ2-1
CASSLWAAYNEQFF
TGTGCCAGCAGTTTGTGGGCTGCGTACAATGAGCAGTTCTTC
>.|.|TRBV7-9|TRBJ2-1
CASSLDPGREQFF
TGTGCCAGCAGCTTAGACCCAGGTAGAGAGCAGTTCTTC
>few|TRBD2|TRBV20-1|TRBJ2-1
CSARGLAGPLAQFF
TGCAGTGCTCGTGGACTAGCGGGACCTCTTGCGCAGTTCTTC
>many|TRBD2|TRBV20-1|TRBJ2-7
CSARGRTSGIYEQYF
TGCAGTGCTAGGGGGAGGACTAGCGGGATCTACGAGCAGTACTTC
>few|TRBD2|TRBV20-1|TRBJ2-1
CSAALAGAPPYNEQFF
TGCAGTGCTGCACTAGCGGGAGCACCCCCCTACAATGAGCAGTTCTTC
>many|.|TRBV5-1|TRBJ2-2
CASSLQGNTGELFF
TGCGCCAGCAGCCTCCAGGGTAACACCGGGGAGCTGTTTTTT
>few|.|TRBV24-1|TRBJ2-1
CATSGGAAYNEQFF
TGTGCCACCAGTGGGGGGGCTGCCTACAATGAGCAGTTCTTC
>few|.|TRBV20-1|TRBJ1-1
CSARETSLIRTEAFF
TGCAGTGCTAGAGAAACTTCTCTCATTCGGACTGAAGCTTTCTTT
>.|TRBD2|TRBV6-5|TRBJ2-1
CASSYVAGGGYNEQFF
TGTGCCAGCAGTTACGTAGCGGGAGGGGGGTACAATGAGCAGTTCTTC
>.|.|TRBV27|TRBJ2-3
CASGRLGDTQYF
TGTGCCAGCGGGAGACTTGGTGATACGCAGTATTTT
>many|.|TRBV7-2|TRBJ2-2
CASSASIVGELFF
TGTGCCAGCAGCGCCAGTATTGTCGGGGAGCTGTTTTTT
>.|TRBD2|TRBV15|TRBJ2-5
CATSLIAGAKETQYF
TGTGCCACCAGCCTGATAGCGGGAGCAAAAGAGACCCAGTACTTC
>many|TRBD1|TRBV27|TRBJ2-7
CASTPRGTGYEQYF
TGTGCCAGCACCCCGAGGGGGACAGGCTACGAGCAGTACTTC
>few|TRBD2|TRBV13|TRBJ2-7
CASSTEGSGTSGPDYEQYF
TGTGCCAGCAGCACGGAGGGCTCGGGGACTAGCGGGCCGGACTACGAGCAGTACTTC
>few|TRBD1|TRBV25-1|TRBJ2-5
CASSDPQGATDQETQYF
TGTGCCAGCAGTGATCCACAGGGGGCGACCGACCAAGAGACCCAGTACTTC
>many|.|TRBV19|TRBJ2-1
CASSMSAYNEQFF
TGTGCCAGTAGTATGTCAGCCTACAATGAGCAGTTCTTC
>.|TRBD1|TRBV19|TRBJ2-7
CASSPAWGQGGPGSYEQYF
TGTGCCAGTAGTCCCGCATGGGGACAGGGCGGGCCGGGCTCCTACGAGCAGTACTTC
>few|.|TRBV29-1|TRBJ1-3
CSAGGGSGNTIYF
TGCAGCGCGGGTGGGGGTTCTGGAAACACCATATATTTT
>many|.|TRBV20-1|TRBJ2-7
CSARDLEGQPVFYEQYF
TGCAGTGCTAGAGATTTAGAAGGGCAGCCCGTTTTCTACGAGCAGTACTTC
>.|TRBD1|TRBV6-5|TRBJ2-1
CASSYSRGIGDEQFF
TGTGCCAGCAGTTATTCCAGGGGGATCGGGGATGAGCAGTTCTTC
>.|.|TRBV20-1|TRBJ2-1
CSVSRTPSPNEQFF
TGCAGTGTTTCTCGGACCCCATCGCCCAATGAGCAGTTCTTC
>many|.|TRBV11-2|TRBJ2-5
CASSLTGRVPGYQETQYF
TGTGCCAGCAGCTTAACGGGGAGAGTTCCCGGGTATCAAGAGACCCAGTACTTC
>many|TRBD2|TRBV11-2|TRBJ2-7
CASSRSTSGMYEQYF
TGTGCCAGCAGCCGATCGACTAGCGGGATGTACGAGCAGTACTTC
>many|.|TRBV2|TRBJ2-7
CASSFQGGPEYEQYF
TGTGCCAGCAGTTTTCAGGGGGGTCCGGAGTACGAGCAGTACTTC
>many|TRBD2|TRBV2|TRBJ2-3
CASRTSGITDTQYF
TGTGCCAGCAGGACTAGCGGGATCACAGATACGCAGTATTTT
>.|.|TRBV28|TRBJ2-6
CASIQGRDSVISGANVLTF
TGTGCCAGCATCCAGGGGAGGGACAGCGTCATCTCTGGGGCCAACGTCCTGACTTTC
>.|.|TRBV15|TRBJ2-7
CATSRVSEREQYF
TGTGCCACCAGCAGAGTTTCGGAAAGGGAGCAGTACTTC
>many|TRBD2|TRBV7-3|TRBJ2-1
CASSYTSGRASSYNEQFF
TGTGCCAGCAGCTACACTAGCGGGAGAGCGAGCTCCTACAATGAGCAGTTCTTC
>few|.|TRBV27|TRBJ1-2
CASAGGGRLTF
TGTGCCAGCGCCGGTGGGGGACGGCTAACCTTC
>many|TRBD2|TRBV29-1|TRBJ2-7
CSASPGLAGGAIHEQYF
TGCAGCGCCTCCCCGGGACTAGCGGGAGGGGCCATCCACGAGCAGTACTTC